A single sample is the source of the 3 T cell receptor beta chains below, sequenced in a study of Ad26.COV2.S vaccination and SARS-CoV-2 variants. Specified treatment: around 19 received Ad26.COV2.S at low or high dose, single or two shots; several received placebo; per-sample allocation not given. Each sample was drawn 63 days after the first injection (of vaccine or placebo). This table comes from immunoSEQ multiplex PCR, and its TCRdb copy is limited to in-frame clones, with some not included. Among some 330,000 clones listed, roughly 90% were seen once. Sequenced here: peripheral blood, sampled in a trial of Ad26.COV2.S vaccine versus placebo. The receptor set was obtained from a person between 18 and 59 years old who received the Ad26.COV2.S COVID-19 vaccine or a placebo.

This clone was seen only once. The V and J genes are TRBV7-9 and TRBJ2-7, with unresolved D. There are 15 residues in the CDR3. Germline V gene sequence: CDR1 SEHNR, CDR2 FQNEAQ (reference sequence). The germline V and J ends were trimmed by 3 bases and 2 bases, with 14 bases remaining between them. In nucleotides, the CDR3 is TGTGCCAGCAGCTTGGGCGTGACAACTACCTACGAGCAGTACTTC. Amino acids: CASSLGVTTTYEQYF.

The chain carries TRBV7-2 and TRBJ2-5, with a weak D call TRBD2 (5 bases). Germline V gene data show CDR1 as SGHTA and CDR2 as FQGNSA. There are 14 residues in the CDR3. Trimming took 6 bases from V and 7 from J, leaving 18 bases between them. The CDR3 region is CASSSPAGRLTQYF. CDR3 bases: TGTGCCAGCAGTTCGCCTGCGGGTCGTCTGACCCAGTACTTC.

This clone was recorded once. The rearrangement links TRBV30 to TRBJ2-1, with 7 bases identical to TRBD2. Looked up from germline, CDR1 is GTSNPN and CDR2 is SVGIG (reference sequence). The CDR3 is 15 residues long. After removal of 0 bases from V and 4 bases from J, the junction contained 6 bases not matched to a gene. The CDR3 DNA sequence: TGTGCCTGGAGTGTGAGCGGGATTAGGTACAATGAGCAGTTCTTC. This gives the protein CAWSVSGIRYNEQFF.